The 21 T cell receptor beta chains reported below all come from one sample, sequenced in a study of beta chain features in type 1 diabetes. Since all of the isolated RNA was reverse transcribed, expressed TCRB transcripts were what got sequenced. Using immunoSEQ multiplex PCR, the repertoire was profiled, and TCRdb retains in-frame clones only, with some absent. The table has about 650,000 clones, about an eighth seen once. Broader study findings: Type 1 diabetes patients had TCRB CDR3s that were shorter (moderately but significantly so) in all four CD4+ subsets.

Their antigen targets remain unknown. Sequenced material: naive CD4+ T cells from blood. These receptors were obtained from a man aged 25 to 40 with type 1 diabetes.

This clone has just a few counts. This rearrangement joins TRBV18 to TRBJ2-1; 10 bases line up with TRBD2. The CDR3 covers 15 residues. V shed 5 bases, J shed 5 bases, and the junction held 6 bases outside the gene matches. Germline V lookup: CDR1 KGHSH, CDR2 LQKENI. This CDR3 reads CASSSLAGADNEQFF. In DNA, the CDR3 is TGTGCCAGCTCATCTCTAGCGGGGGCTGACAATGAGCAGTTCTTC.

This clone was recorded a few times. The junction departs from the called germline gene at one end, perhaps through a read error. V and J are TRBV5-6 and TRBJ2-7; TRBD1 agrees at 8 bases. The CDR3 is 16 residues long. Germline-derived CDR1 and CDR2 are SGHDT and YYEEEE. In DNA, the CDR3 is TGTGCCAGCAGCTTGGTAGCGACAGGGGCTTCCTTCGAGCAGTACTTC. It codes for CASSLVATGASFEQYF.

This clone has a handful of counts. V usage is TRBV15 and J usage is TRBJ1-5; 11 bases are a match to TRBD1. CDR3 length: 14 amino acids. After removal of 6 bases from V and 9 bases from J, the junction contained 7 bases not matched to a gene. CDR1 LNHNV and CDR2 YYDKDF come from the germline V gene (reference sequence). This chain's CDR3 is CATRAGTGGLPQHF. CDR3 nucleotide sequence: TGTGCCACCAGGGCTGGGACAGGGGGTCTGCCCCAGCATTTT.

A few counts support this clone. In nucleotides, the CDR3 is TGTGCCAGCTCACAGGGCACTGCGGCCTCCTACGAGCAGTACTTC. It yields the protein CASSQGTAASYEQYF. The chain is built from TRBV18 and TRBJ2-7; D is undetermined. CDR1 and CDR2 (germline): KGHSH, LQKENI. Trimming cost V 4 bases and J 0 bases, with 13 bases left between them. The CDR3 spans 15 residues.

This clone was seen a handful of times. The chain combines TRBV18 with TRBJ1-6; D is uncertain. The CDR3 is 13 amino acids. Trimming shortened V by 2 bases and J by 8 bases, and 7 bases separated the two germline ends. CDR1 and CDR2 from the germline V gene are KGHSH and LQKENI. The CDR3 region has the DNA TGTGCCAGCTCACCAGGGAATGATTCACCCCTCCACTTT. Translated, it gives CASSPGNDSPLHF.

This clone has a handful of counts. Within the sample, other DNA sequences also encode this same CDR3. This chain joins TRBV7-2 and TRBJ2-5; D is ambiguous. Germline CDR1 is SGHTA and CDR2 is FQGNSA. This CDR3 has 12 residues. The V gene lost 5 bases and the J gene lost 4 bases, with 8 bases spanning the gap. In DNA, the CDR3 is TGTGCCAGCAGCCCCGGCTCAGAGACCCAGTACTTC. It translates to CASSPGSETQYF.

This chain joins TRBV13 and TRBJ1-1; 7 bases are a match to TRBD1. V lost 5 bases to trimming and J lost 5 bases; unmatched junction nucleotides: 17. Germline V lookup: CDR1 PRHDT, CDR2 FYEKMQ (reference sequence). The CDR3 runs to 17 residues. DNA for the CDR3: TGTGCCAGCAGCCCTAGCCCACGGGACAGCTGGTCGACTGAAGCTTTCTTT. Amino acid sequence: CASSPSPRDSWSTEAFF.

This clone was found a few times. The rearrangement links TRBV5-7 to TRBJ2-7; D remains unclear. TRBV5-7 is an ORF for which the function is uncertain. Trimming shortened V by 0 bases and J by 0 bases, and 10 bases separated the two germline ends. The CDR3 contains 15 residues. CDR3 sequence: CASSLGLFSSYEQYF. The CDR3 DNA reads as TGTGCCAGCAGCTTGGGGCTATTCAGCTCCTACGAGCAGTACTTC.

This clone was picked up a small number of times. The rearrangement uses TRBV2 and TRBJ1-5; D call uncertain. Germline CDR1 SNHLY, CDR2 FYNNEI. CDR3 size: 11 residues. Trimming removed 8 bases at V and 8 bases at J, with 10 bases between. The chain's CDR3 is CASGLREPQHF. CDR3 nucleotides: TGTGCCAGCGGGCTAAGGGAGCCCCAGCATTTT. Supplemented by reference TRBV2 and TRBJ1-5, the full variable domain reads EPEVTQTPSHQVTQMGQEVILRCVPISNHLYFYWYRQILGQKVEFLVSFYNNEISEKSEIFDDQFSVERPDGSNFTLKIRSTKLEDSAMYFCASGLREPQHFGDGTRLSIL.

This chain joins TRBV14 and TRBJ2-5, with a possible D match to TRBD1 (5 bases). V lost 0 bases and J 7 bases, leaving 18 bases between the germline ends. Germline V lookup: CDR1 SGHDN, CDR2 FVKESK. The CDR3 runs 16 residues. The chain's CDR3 is CASSQDRNRNTGTQYF. CDR3 coding DNA: TGTGCCAGCAGCCAAGATCGGAACAGAAATACAGGGACCCAGTACTTC.

CDR3 in amino acids: CASSNTLGRDRYF. Written as DNA, the CDR3 is TGTGCCAGCAGCAACACCCTCGGGAGGGACCGGTACTTC. This chain links TRBV7-8 with TRBJ2-7, with 8 bases aligning to TRBD2. From germline, CDR1 is SGHVS and CDR2 FQNEAQ. The CDR3 is made up of 13 amino acids. After removal of 5 bases from V and 12 bases from J, the junction contained 12 bases not matched to a gene.

This clone was recorded a few times. This chain uses TRBV6-6 with TRBJ2-3; 8 nucleotides align to TRBD1. The CDR3 loop spans 13 amino acids. Germline V CDR1 and CDR2: MNHNY, SVGAGI (reference sequence). The junction had 3 bases not matched to a gene; V was cut back by 7 bases and J by 3 bases. The CDR3 loop reads CASNRQGTDTQYF. CDR3 nucleotides: TGTGCCAGCAACAGACAGGGGACAGATACGCAGTATTTT.

The chain recombines TRBV4-3 with TRBJ2-3; D gene unclear. Germline CDR1 is LGHNA and CDR2 is YSLEER. V was shortened by 0 bases and J by 1 base, with 8 bases between the two germline ends. The CDR3 is 15 amino acids. As DNA, the CDR3 is TGCGCCAGCAGCCAAGATTGGGTCGGCACAGATACGCAGTATTTT. This gives the protein CASSQDWVGTDTQYF.

This sequence joins TRBV4-2 and TRBJ1-4; D may be TRBD1 (6 bases). With 0 bases removed from V and 5 bases from J, the gap between germline ends came to 13 bases. Looked up from germline, CDR1 is LGHNA and CDR2 is YNFKEQ. This CDR3 spans 16 amino acids. The CDR3 region is CASSQDLKGGNEKLFF. DNA for the CDR3: TGTGCCAGCAGCCAAGATTTAAAGGGGGGCAATGAAAAACTGTTTTTT.

This clone was counted between two and nine times. The genes are TRBV5-4 and TRBJ1-4; D is possibly TRBD1 (5 bases). This CDR3 comprises 14 residues. Germline V lookup: CDR1 SGHNT, CDR2 YYREEE (reference sequence). Trimming took off 2 bases at V and 7 bases at J, with 12 bases between the two ends. The DNA for the CDR3 is TGTGCCAGCAGCTTTACAACAGACAGTGAAAAACTGTTTTTT. Translation: CASSFTTDSEKLFF.

This clone has more than one count but fewer than ten. This rearrangement joins TRBV29-1 to TRBJ1-1, with TRBD1 matching 9 bases. The CDR3 totals 15 residues. Germline loops: CDR1 SQVTM, CDR2 ANQGSEA. V dropped 7 bases and J dropped 1; count of bases not matched to a gene: 10. The CDR3 loop is CSGRGQGGRNTEAFF. The CDR3 nucleotides are TGCAGCGGGAGGGGACAGGGAGGAAGGAACACTGAAGCTTTCTTT.

The chain joins TRBV6-6 to TRBJ1-4; D is uncertain. V was pared by 4 bases and J by 0 bases, with 9 bases between. The CDR3 runs to 15 residues. The germline V gene encodes CDR1 MNHNY and CDR2 SVGAGI (reference sequence). The CDR3: CASSFRRATNEKLFF. In DNA, the CDR3 is TGTGCCAGCAGTTTTAGAAGGGCAACTAATGAAAAACTGTTTTTT.

This clone was seen more than once but under ten times. The CDR3 is CASSSDPGTEAFF. The CDR3 DNA reads as TGTGCCAGCAGTTCGGACCCGGGGACTGAAGCTTTCTTT. The chain recombines TRBV6-6 with TRBJ1-1; D is unclear. From germline, CDR1 is MNHNY and CDR2 SVGAGI (reference sequence). The CDR3 sequence is 13 residues long. The V gene lost 4 bases and the J gene lost 5 bases, with 11 bases spanning the gap.

The V and J genes are TRBV5-8 and TRBJ2-5; no definite D call. This CDR3 is built from 11 residues. Germline CDR1 SGHTS, CDR2 YDEGEE. V was pared by 1 base and J by 5 bases, with 3 bases between. The CDR3 here is CASSLYETQYF. CDR3 in DNA: TGTGCCAGCAGCTTGTATGAGACCCAGTACTTC. Filled out from reference TRBV5-8 and TRBJ2-5, the complete variable domain reads EAGVTQSPTHLIKTRGQQATLRCSPISGHTSVYWYQQALGLGLQFLLWYDEGEERNRGNFPPRFSGRQFPNYSSELNVNALELEDSALYLCASSLYETQYFGPGTRLLVL.

This clone has just a few counts. This chain links TRBV7-2 with TRBJ2-6; 9 bases are shared with TRBD1. The CDR3 sequence is 16 residues long. V gave up 5 bases and J gave up 3 bases; unmatched junction bases: 5. The germline V gene encodes CDR1 SGHTA and CDR2 FQGNSA. Written as DNA, the CDR3 is TGTGCCAGCAGCAAAAGACAGGGGGATGGGGCCAACGTCCTGACTTTC. Amino acid sequence: CASSKRQGDGANVLTF.

This chain uses TRBV5-1 with TRBJ2-5; TRBD1 matches at 12 bases. Germline CDR1 SGHRS, CDR2 YFSETQ. CDR3 length: 15 amino acids. Unmatched junction bases numbered 5, after V lost 4 bases and J lost 4 bases. The CDR3 DNA sequence: TGCGCCAGCAGCCTGGGACAGGGGGCTAGAGAGACCCAGTACTTC. Amino acid sequence: CASSLGQGARETQYF. The complete variable domain, with remaining parts taken from reference TRBV5-1 and TRBJ2-5, reads KAGVTQTPRYLIKTRGQQVTLSCSPISGHRSVSWYQQTPGQGLQFLFEYFSETQRNKGNFPGRFSGRQFSNSRSEMNVSTLELGDSALYLCASSLGQGARETQYFGPGTRLLVL.